The 18 T cell receptor beta chains below were found in one sample sequenced in a study of T-cell memory formation after mild COVID-19. One entry per CDR3 protein results from TCRdb running MiXCR on the 5' RACE reads. The sample lists some 190,000 distinct CDR3 sequences; about 17% were seen once. The material sequenced was PBMCs or a T cell subset sorted from them (not recorded which). These TCRs come from an adult woman who had mild COVID-19 (a few samples of this study predate the infection). Cell type and time point are not known.

The chain employs TRBV12-3 or TRBV12-4 and TRBJ2-7, with D perhaps matching TRBD1 (5 bases). The CDR3 runs to 16 residues. Trimming cost V 5 bases and J 1 base, with 18 bases left between them. The CDR3 is CASSPYPAGPSYEQYV. DNA for the CDR3: TGTGCCAGCAGTCCTTATCCCGCAGGGCCTTCCTACGAGCAGTACGTC.

This clonotype was seen ten or more times. The chain couples TRBV29-1 to TRBJ2-5, with a weak D call TRBD2 (6 bases). CDR1 is SQVTM, CDR2 ANQGSEA, per germline. V gave up 4 bases and J gave up 3 bases, with 9 bases separating them. The CDR3 spans 12 residues. The DNA for the CDR3 is TGCAGCGTTGGGTTAGCGGAAGAGACCCAGTACTTC. Its protein is CSVGLAEETQYF. The complete variable domain, with remaining parts taken from reference TRBV29-1 and TRBJ2-5, reads SAVISQKPSRDICQRGTSLTIQCQVDSQVTMMFWYRQQPGQSLTLIATANQGSEATYESGFVIDKFPISRPNLTFSTLTVSNMSPEDSSIYLCSVGLAEETQYFGPGTRLLVL.

The chain joins TRBV7-8 to TRBJ2-7; the match to TRBD1 covers 8 bases. V shed 0 bases, J shed 5 bases, and the junction held 9 bases outside the gene matches. CDR3 length: 16 residues. In germline, CDR1 is SGHVS, CDR2 FQNEAQ. The CDR3 sequence is CASSLARTGLIHEQYF. DNA for the CDR3: TGTGCCAGCAGCTTAGCGAGGACAGGGTTGATCCACGAGCAGTACTTC. Drawing the rest from reference TRBV7-8 and TRBJ2-7, the complete variable domain is GAGVSQSPRYKVAKRGQDVALRCDPISGHVSLFWYQQALGQGPEFLTYFQNEAQLDKSGLPSDRFFAERPEGSVSTLKIQRTQQEDSAVYLCASSLARTGLIHEQYFGPGTRLTVT.

The rearrangement uses TRBV7-3 and TRBJ2-1, with unresolved D. The V gene's germline CDR1 is SGHTA and CDR2 FQGTGA. Trimming took off 1 base at V and 6 bases at J, with 7 bases between the two ends. The CDR3 length is 13 residues. The DNA for the CDR3 is TGTGCCAGCAGCTTAAGTTCAGGCAATGAGCAGTTCTTC. Amino acid sequence: CASSLSSGNEQFF.

This clonotype has ten or more counts. The V gene is TRBV12-3 or TRBV12-4, the J gene TRBJ2-2; D not resolved. The CDR3 spans 12 residues. Trimming removed 7 bases from V and 6 bases from J, with 9 bases in between. The CDR3 nucleotides are TGTGCCAGCACCTTCGGGTCCGGGGAGCTGTTTTTT. Protein sequence: CASTFGSGELFF.

This clonotype was recorded a few times. CDR3 bases: TGTGCCAGCAGGACTAGCGGGACCTCCTACAATGAGCAGTTCTTC. Translating gives CASRTSGTSYNEQFF. This rearrangement joins TRBV3-1 to TRBJ2-1, with 11 bases lining up with TRBD2. The germline V gene encodes CDR1 LGHDT and CDR2 YNNKEL (reference sequence). Trimming removed 6 bases from V and 0 bases from J; junction bases left unmatched: 1. The CDR3 is 15 residues long.

This clonotype has a handful of counts. This chain uses TRBV4-1 with TRBJ2-3; TRBD2 agrees at 10 bases. CDR3 length: 18 residues. V was clipped by 4 bases and J by 0 bases; unmatched bases: 10. Germline assignment: CDR1 MGHRA and CDR2 YSYEKL. For the CDR3, the DNA is TGCGCCAGCAGCCGAGCGGGAGGACTAGCGGCTAGCACAGATACGCAGTATTTT. Its translation is CASSRAGGLAASTDTQYF.

The CDR3 nucleotides read TGTGCCAGCAGCCACCTTACTCCGGGGGGCGGGTCCTACGAGCAGTACTTC. As protein: CASSHLTPGGGSYEQYF. The chain carries TRBV4-2 and TRBJ2-7, with a weak D call TRBD2 (7 bases). The V and J ends lost 3 bases and 1 base respectively, with 19 bases between them. This CDR3 has 17 amino acids. The germline V gene has CDR1 LGHNA and CDR2 YNFKEQ.

This clonotype has just a few counts. V is TRBV7-9 and J is TRBJ1-4, with D unclear. Germline assignment: CDR1 SEHNR and CDR2 FQNEAQ (reference sequence). V dropped 1 base and J dropped 7 bases, with 16 bases sitting between them. The CDR3 covers 16 residues. The CDR3 nucleotides are TGTGCCAGCAGCTTAGTGGCAGCCCGTACCGGTGAAAAACTGTTTTTT. Its protein product is CASSLVAARTGEKLFF.

This clonotype was seen repeatedly, ten times or more. This rearrangement joins TRBV7-3 to TRBJ2-1; 13 bases align to TRBD2. Trimming cost V 5 bases and J 6 bases; bases outside gene matches: 7. The CDR3 extends over 16 amino acids. Germline V gives CDR1 SGHTA, CDR2 FQGTGA. The CDR3 DNA reads TGTGCCAGCAGCCCCCCTGGACTAGCGGGGGCCAATGAGCAGTTCTTC. Protein sequence: CASSPPGLAGANEQFF.

This clonotype appeared many times. The chain employs TRBV5-1 and TRBJ2-5; 7 bases are shared with TRBD1. In germline, CDR1 is SGHRS, CDR2 YFSETQ. The CDR3 is 16 residues long. After removal of 3 bases from V and 4 bases from J, the junction contained 12 bases not matched to a gene. CDR3 coding DNA: TGCGCCAGCAGCTACACACAGGGGCAGAGGGGAGAGACCCAGTACTTC. It specifies CASSYTQGQRGETQYF. Filled out from reference TRBV5-1 and TRBJ2-5, the complete variable domain reads KAGVTQTPRYLIKTRGQQVTLSCSPISGHRSVSWYQQTPGQGLQFLFEYFSETQRNKGNFPGRFSGRQFSNSRSEMNVSTLELGDSALYLCASSYTQGQRGETQYFGPGTRLLVL.

This clonotype was counted a few times. V is TRBV7-9 and J is TRBJ2-6, with 9 bases that match TRBD2. The J segment lost 0 bases and the V segment lost 5 bases, leaving 14 bases of the junction unmatched. CDR3 length: 20 residues. Looked up from germline, CDR1 is SEHNR and CDR2 is FQNEAQ (reference sequence). CDR3 nucleotides: TGTGCCAGCAGCCGGGCGGGGGGGCCCTCAACTCCCTCTGGGGCCAACGTCCTGACTTTC. This translates into CASSRAGGPSTPSGANVLTF.

V usage is TRBV7-9 and J usage is TRBJ2-3, with TRBD2 matching over 8 bases. Germline V CDR1 and CDR2: SEHNR, FQNEAQ (reference sequence). This CDR3 is 15 amino acids long. V lost 4 bases and J lost 3; bases outside the gene matches: 6. The DNA of the CDR3 is TGTGCCAGCAGCTGGAGTGCGGGAGGAACAGATACGCAGTATTTT. It is translated as CASSWSAGGTDTQYF. Supplemented by reference TRBV7-9 and TRBJ2-3, the full variable domain reads DTGVSQNPRHKITKRGQNVTFRCDPISEHNRLYWYRQTLGQGPEFLTYFQNEAQLEKSRLLSDRFSAERPKGSFSTLEIQRTEQGDSAMYLCASSWSAGGTDTQYFGPGTRLTVL.

This clonotype was recorded many times. This chain joins TRBV10-2 and TRBJ1-2; possibly TRBD1 for D (5 bases). V gave up 3 bases and J gave up 4 bases, with 12 bases separating them. The germline V gene has CDR1 WSHSY and CDR2 SAAADI. The CDR3 extends over 14 amino acids. CDR3 in DNA: TGCGCCAGCAGTGAAAAGGGGATCGGCTATGGCTACACCTTC. Its translation: CASSEKGIGYGYTF.

This clonotype was found a few times. The V gene is TRBV7-3, the J gene TRBJ1-1; D is unresolved. The CDR3 sequence is 13 residues long. V lost 5 bases, J lost 7 bases, and 14 bases lay in between. Germline CDR1 is SGHTA and CDR2 is FQGTGA. CDR3 in amino acids: CASSLPVGREAFF. Written as DNA, the CDR3 is TGTGCCAGCAGCCTTCCCGTGGGCCGTGAAGCTTTCTTT.

The V call is TRBV5-5, the J call TRBJ1-2, with TRBD1 identical over 8 bases. V was clipped by 4 bases and J by 6 bases; unmatched bases: 14. CDR1 is SGHKS, CDR2 YYEKEE, per germline (reference sequence). This CDR3 has 16 residues. CDR3 DNA: TGTGCCAGCAGCGCGGCCGGGGACAGGAGGCATAATGGCTACACCTTC. This translates into CASSAAGDRRHNGYTF.

This clonotype has a handful of counts. The V and J genes are TRBV12-3 or TRBV12-4 and TRBJ2-7; 9 positions agree with TRBD1. The J segment lost 1 base and the V segment lost 6 bases, leaving 7 bases of the junction unmatched. The CDR3 has 15 amino acids. CDR3 DNA sequence: TGTGCCAGCAGGGACAGGGGAAGCGAATCCTACGAGCAGTACTTC. Protein: CASRDRGSESYEQYF.

This clonotype was observed a single time. V is TRBV24-1 and J is TRBJ2-7; the D call may be TRBD1 or TRBD2 (6 bases each). This CDR3 has 13 amino acids. Germline V gene sequence: CDR1 KGHDR, CDR2 SFDVKD. V was cut by 7 bases and J by 5 bases, with 14 bases left in between. CDR3 nucleotide sequence: TGTGCCACCAGCCGGGGGCAGTCCCACGAGCAGTACTTC. Amino acid sequence: CATSRGQSHEQYF.